Shown below are 20 T cell receptor beta chains from a single sample sequenced in a study of blood T cell repertoires in COVID-19. Generated by immunoSEQ multiplex PCR, the TCRdb table keeps only in-frame clones and is missing some. The repertoire includes around 82,000 clones, 90% of them detected once, and 6.9% sits in the top ten. Specimen: peripheral blood. The receptors here all came from a human donor in a cohort sampled during active COVID-19.

J is TRBJ1-3 and V is TRBV25-1; D is perhaps TRBD1 (5 bases). This CDR3 spans 15 amino acids. Germline lookup yields CDR1 MGHDK and CDR2 SYGVNS. Trimming left V 3 bases short and J 2 bases short, with 11 bases between. CDR3: CASSEPGGPGNTIYF. CDR3 bases: TGTGCCAGCAGTGAGCCCGGGGGTCCTGGAAACACCATATATTTT.

V gene TRBV10-3 combines with J gene TRBJ2-2; 10 bases line up with TRBD1. J gave up 5 bases and V 5 bases, and 5 bases lay outside the gene matches. CDR1 is ENHRY, CDR2 SYGVKD, per germline. The CDR3 contains 15 residues. This chain's CDR3 is CAISPDRGQTGELFF. The CDR3 DNA sequence: TGTGCCATCAGTCCCGACAGGGGGCAGACCGGGGAGCTGTTTTTT.

CDR3 sequence reads: CASSVVSNGGLSEQFF. The DNA of the CDR3 is TGTGCCAGCAGCGTAGTAAGTAATGGGGGCCTCAGTGAGCAGTTCTTC. The chain joins TRBV9 to TRBJ2-1; possible D gene TRBD1, 6 bases. CDR1 and CDR2 (germline): SGDLS, YYNGEE. CDR3 length: 16 residues. Trimming stripped 0 bases from V and 9 bases from J, with 19 bases between.

The chain employs TRBV2 and TRBJ1-3; possibly TRBD1 for D (5 bases). The CDR3 contains 15 residues. Germline assignment: CDR1 SNHLY and CDR2 FYNNEI. Deletions cut 6 bases from V and 0 bases from J, with 12 bases between. The CDR3 protein is CASRSDTTSGNTIYF. DNA of the CDR3: TGTGCCAGCAGGTCGGACACCACCTCTGGAAACACCATATATTTT.

This clone was recorded once. CDR3 sequence (DNA): TGTGCCGCCGACAGGGGAGGGAGGGACACTGAAGCTTTCTTT. Encoded protein: CAADRGGRDTEAFF. The gene calls are TRBV10-3 and TRBJ1-1; TRBD1 aligns across 8 bases. V was clipped by 11 bases and J by 3 bases; unmatched bases: 11. This CDR3 has 14 residues. Per the germline V gene, CDR1 is ENHRY and CDR2 is SYGVKD.

The sample holds one count of this clone. V is TRBV15 and J is TRBJ1-4; 8 bases agree with TRBD1. Germline trimming cut 1 base from V and 1 base from J; bases unmatched to any gene: 8. Germline CDR1 and CDR2: LNHNV and YYDKDF (reference sequence). The CDR3 totals 18 residues. The CDR3 DNA is TGTGCCACCAGCAGAGTGGCAGGGGGCGCAGGAACTAATGAAAAACTGTTTTTT. Protein product: CATSRVAGGAGTNEKLFF.

The J gene is TRBJ2-2, the V gene TRBV5-1, with 15 bases lining up with TRBD2. Germline CDR1 is SGHRS and CDR2 is YFSETQ. The CDR3 is made up of 19 amino acids. V lost 4 bases, J lost 6 bases, and 13 bases stayed unmatched. CDR3 nucleotides: TGCGCCAGCAGCGTATCCGGAGGACTAGCGGGGGGGGATGCCGGGGAGCTGTTTTTT. Translating it yields CASSVSGGLAGGDAGELFF.

The V call is TRBV7-2, the J call TRBJ2-5; 8 bases align to TRBD1. V shed 9 bases, J shed 5 bases, and the junction held 14 bases outside the gene matches. Germline loops: CDR1 SGHTA, CDR2 FQGNSA. The CDR3 loop spans 15 amino acids. The CDR3 DNA reads as TGTGCCAGTAAAGCGGACAGGGCTCAGCGGGAGACCCAGTACTTC. This encodes CASKADRAQRETQYF.

This sequence joins TRBV7-9 and TRBJ2-1, with TRBD2 matching 12 bases. This CDR3 contains 15 residues. Unmatched junction bases numbered 11, after V lost 5 bases and J lost 12 bases. Germline CDR1 and CDR2: SEHNR and FQNEAQ (reference sequence). The CDR3 is CASSLLAGGPNRQFF. CDR3 DNA sequence: TGTGCCAGCAGCCTACTAGCGGGGGGCCCGAATAGGCAGTTCTTC.

The rearrangement uses TRBV5-1 and TRBJ2-1, with TRBD2 identical over 8 bases. Germline-derived CDR1 and CDR2 are SGHRS and YFSETQ. V lost 4 bases, J lost 9 bases, and 6 bases stayed unmatched. The CDR3 covers 13 residues. The CDR3 DNA is TGCGCCAGCAGCGGCGGGGGGCCGTCTGAGCAGTTCTTC. Protein: CASSGGGPSEQFF.

This chain connects TRBV7-2 to TRBJ1-3; maybe TRBD1 (6 bases). Trimming stripped 3 bases from V and 0 bases from J, with 9 bases between. Germline V gene data show CDR1 as SGHTA and CDR2 as FQGNSA. The CDR3 consists of 15 residues. The CDR3 is CASSFTGSSGNTIYF. In nucleotides, the CDR3 is TGTGCCAGCAGCTTCACAGGGAGCTCTGGAAACACCATATATTTT.

The chain employs TRBV19 and TRBJ1-5, with D maybe TRBD1 (6 bases). This CDR3 region has 16 residues. V was trimmed by 2 bases and J by 7 bases, leaving 18 bases between them. Germline V CDR1 and CDR2: LNHDA, SQIVND (reference sequence). The CDR3 region has the DNA TGTGCCAGTAGTATATTCCCCGGGGGGCTGTGGCAGCCCCAGCATTTT. Residues: CASSIFPGGLWQPQHF.

The chain joins TRBV7-2 to TRBJ2-1; 7 bases line up with TRBD1. Trimming took 5 bases from V and 0 from J; bases not matched to a gene: 4. The CDR3 length is 15 residues. Germline V CDR1 and CDR2: SGHTA, FQGNSA. The CDR3 is CASSKTGSSYNEQFF. Here the CDR3 DNA reads TGTGCCAGCAGCAAGACAGGGTCCTCCTACAATGAGCAGTTCTTC.

The chain carries TRBV9 and TRBJ2-5, with 14 bases aligning to TRBD2. The CDR3 contains 16 residues. The V gene end was trimmed by 4 bases and the J gene end by 3 bases; junction bases not matched to a gene: 5. Germline assignment: CDR1 SGDLS and CDR2 YYNGEE. DNA of the CDR3: TGTGCCAGCAGCACTCGGACTAGCGGGGGGAAAGAGACCCAGTACTTC. Protein sequence: CASSTRTSGGKETQYF.

A few counts support this clone. This chain joins TRBV9 and TRBJ1-1, with unresolved D. V was trimmed by 0 bases and J by 1 base, leaving 7 bases between them. The CDR3 consists of 14 residues. Germline V gene sequence: CDR1 SGDLS, CDR2 YYNGEE. The CDR3 here is CASSVVDKNTEAFF. CDR3 coding DNA: TGTGCCAGCAGCGTAGTCGACAAGAACACTGAAGCTTTCTTT.

This clone was found once. The rearrangement links TRBV19 to TRBJ2-5, with D tentatively TRBD1 (5 bases). Germline loops: CDR1 LNHDA, CDR2 SQIVND (reference sequence). V lost 5 bases to trimming and J lost 1 base, with 14 bases between them. The CDR3 consists of 15 residues. CDR3 sequence (DNA): TGTGCCAGTAGTGCACAGATTGGGGCCCAAGAGACCCAGTACTTC. It codes for CASSAQIGAQETQYF.

This clone has a single count. The V call is TRBV3-1 (or the pseudogene TRBV3-2), the J call TRBJ2-3; D might be TRBD2 (6 bases). CDR1 and CDR2 (germline): LGHDT, YNNKEL (reference sequence). V was clipped by 6 bases and J by 3 bases, with 10 bases between them. CDR3 length: 13 amino acids. The CDR3 is CASRLGGTDTQYF. CDR3 DNA sequence: TGTGCCAGCAGACTCGGGGGAACAGATACGCAGTATTTT.

This chain connects TRBV6-1 to TRBJ1-3; no clear D. V lost 3 bases to trimming and J lost 4 bases, with 10 bases between them. This CDR3 region has 14 residues. Looked up from germline, CDR1 is MNHNS and CDR2 is SASEGT. The CDR3 sequence: CASSEESRGNTIYF. CDR3 nucleotide sequence: TGTGCCAGCAGTGAGGAGTCACGGGGAAACACCATATATTTT.

The chain combines TRBV3-1 (or the pseudogene TRBV3-2) with TRBJ2-1, with 16 bases that match TRBD2. The V gene's germline CDR1 is LGHDT and CDR2 YNNKEL (reference sequence). This CDR3 region has 18 residues. Trimming cost V 8 bases and J 8 bases; bases outside gene matches: 15. The chain's CDR3 is CASRPGLAGGLSIYEQFF. In nucleotides, the CDR3 is TGTGCCAGCCGGCCGGGACTAGCGGGGGGGCTTAGTATCTATGAGCAGTTCTTC.

The V call is TRBV4-3, the J call TRBJ2-5; 12 positions agree with TRBD1. CDR3 size: 18 residues. V dropped 0 bases and J dropped 5; count of bases not matched to a gene: 10. From germline, CDR1 is LGHNA and CDR2 YSLEER. CDR3 sequence reads: CASSQDPPGQGARETQYF. CDR3 DNA: TGCGCCAGCAGCCAAGATCCGCCGGGACAGGGGGCTAGGGAGACCCAGTACTTC.